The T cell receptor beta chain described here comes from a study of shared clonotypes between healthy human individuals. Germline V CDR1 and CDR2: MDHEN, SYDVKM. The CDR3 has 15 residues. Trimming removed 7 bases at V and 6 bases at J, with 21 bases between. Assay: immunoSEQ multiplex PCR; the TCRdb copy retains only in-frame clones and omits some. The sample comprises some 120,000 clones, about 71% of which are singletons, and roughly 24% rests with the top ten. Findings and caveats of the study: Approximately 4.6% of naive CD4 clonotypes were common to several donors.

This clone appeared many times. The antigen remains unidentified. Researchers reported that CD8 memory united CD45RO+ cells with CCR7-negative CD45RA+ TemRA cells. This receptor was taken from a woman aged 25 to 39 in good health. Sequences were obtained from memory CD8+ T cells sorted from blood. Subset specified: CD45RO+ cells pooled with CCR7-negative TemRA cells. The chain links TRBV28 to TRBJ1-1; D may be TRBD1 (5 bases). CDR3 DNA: TGTGCCAGCACCCCCGGGGGGGAGGAGGTCTCTGAAGCTTTCTTT. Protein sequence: CASTPGGEEVSEAFF.